This T cell receptor beta chain was profiled in a study of memory CD4+ T cells and cytomegalovirus serostatus (dated by TCRdb to between 2018 and 2021). For the wider study: The 33 healthy Belgian adults in the cohort included 9 who were CMV seropositive and roughly 24 who were CMV seronegative. To replicate a published TCR-based CMV serostatus classifier, the study sequenced CD4+ memory TCRbeta repertoires from a Belgian cohort whose cytomegalovirus serostatus was known. Summary of the overall study and its limitations: On the Belgian cohort, the classifier built on the original framework reached a median bootstrapped AUC of approximately 0.94, with a 95% CI of 0.76-1.00. Unlike the original study, which covered naive and memory CD4+ and CD8+ populations, the Belgian study sequenced only CD4+CD45RO+ memory cells. For predicting CMV serostatus, the median bootstrapped AUC was roughly 0.95 using the original framework and approximately 0.9 using a US-trained random forest. The results were interpreted as suggesting that the CMV-associated TCR signature is mostly present in the CD4+ memory repertoire. Among the 160 or so previously reported CMV-associated TCRbeta sequences, 67 showed up in the CD4+ memory repertoires, with each one found in between one and five individuals.

Reading from cysteine to phenylalanine, the CDR3 counts 14 amino acids. Only the CDR3 portion is preserved as DNA: 42 bases, with reading frame beginning at the first base. The germline V gene (reference sequence) supplies CDR1 GTSNPN and CDR2 SVGIG. V loses 2 bases of germline sequence and J loses 5 bases, and the interval between the two ends is 15 bases. Note on this clone: No cognate antigen has been identified for it. The sample holds no much larger clone one base away, and base qualities are not on file.

A FACSAria II was used to sort memory CD4+ T cells, defined as single viable CD3+CD4+CD8-CD45RO+ cells. CMV serostatus was determined using a Roche Elecsys assay that detects serum IgG against CMV pp150, pp28, p38 and p52. Following thawing, total CD4+ T cells were enriched through positive selection using CD4 magnetic microbeads. Samples originated from another study that specifically interrogated the CD4+ T cell memory repertoire. Peripheral blood mononuclear cells were isolated and cryopreserved following standard operating procedures; serum was stored at -80 °C. The staining used CD3-PerCP (BW264/56), CD4-APC (RPA-T4), CD45RO-PE (UCHT1) and CD8-Pacific Orange (3B5) antibodies, and Sytox blue was used to exclude non-viable cells. The Quick-DNA Microprep Kit was used to extract genomic DNA from the sorted cells. Amplification of TCRbeta DNA was done with the immunoSEQ hsTCRbeta kit, following the protocol from the manufacturer. TCRbeta libraries were sequenced on an Illumina MiSeq instrument. The authors processed their data as follows. Once out-of-frame sequences had been removed, fewer than 2.5 million distinct TCRbeta sequences were left, which works out to an average of roughly 70,000 per individual. Each individual was scored according to the count of 150 to 200 previously reported CMV-associated TCRbeta sequences and the total productive distinct TCRbeta count. A beta-binomial model was reimplemented in Python, and scikit-learn random forests with default parameters were trained on US cohort data. Classifier performance on the Belgian cohort was reported as the median AUC with percentile confidence intervals calculated over 10,000 bootstrap iterations. Held by TCRdb, this immuneACCESS table contains in-frame sequences only and omits some clones. Under half of the omission traces to an unresolved V gene where checked; the cause of the rest is unknown. V and J calls and clone size are given by that table; D and trimming were obtained from the DNA. The sample data list approximately 40,000 clones, and over 60% of these were observed just once. 5% to 7.5% of the sample lies in the top ten.

The chain is assembled from TRBV30 and TRBJ2-5; confidence is insufficient to name the D gene. The sequenced sample was memory CD4+ T cells from blood. The TCR was taken from an adult in good health and CMV-seronegative. The base sequence is TGTGCCTGGAGTTCCCCGGGTGTACGGGAGACCCAGTACTTC. It specifies CAWSSPGVRETQYF.